Listed below are T cell receptor beta chains from one sample, sequenced in a study of human T cells and chemical hapten exposure. One entry per CDR3 protein results from TCRdb running MiXCR on the RACE reads. The top ten clones hold roughly 7.9% of a sample with around 340,000 distinct CDR3 sequences, under 9% of them seen once. The sequencing used whole blood, collected in connection with sensitization to the hapten diphenylcyclopropenone (DPC). These receptors all come from a woman younger than 35 with alopecia areata. Some clones in this sample may be carry-over from other donors' samples. The CDR3 runs from the conserved cysteine through the conserved F or W. D genes are given only for firm matches. Only some rows state a clone size, as once, few, many or a class for expanded clones.

size	length	D	V	J	CDR3	DNA
few	14	-	TRBV5-4	TRBJ2-1	CASSFQRGYNEQFF	TGTGCCAGCAGCTTTCAACGGGGCTACAATGAGCAGTTCTTC
many	12	-	TRBV4-1	TRBJ2-1	CASSPGPREQFF	TGCGCCAGCAGCCCCGGCCCCCGTGAGCAGTTCTTC
few	19	TRBD2	TRBV4-1	TRBJ2-2	CASSPIPSRAGGKFGELFF	TGCGCCAGCAGCCCCATCCCCTCCCGGGCGGGGGGTAAGTTCGGGGAGCTGTTTTTT
-	15	TRBD1	TRBV25-1	TRBJ2-7	CASSGSGQGRYEQYF	TGTGCCAGCAGTGGATCTGGACAGGGGCGCTACGAGCAGTACTTC
few	13	-	TRBV3-1	TRBJ1-4	CASSQNGGEKLFF	TGTGCCAGCAGCCAGAACGGGGGTGAAAAACTGTTTTTT
many	14	-	TRBV12-3/TRBV12-4	TRBJ1-6	CASSSSRQTVSLHF	TGTGCCAGCAGTTCCAGTCGACAGACGGTATCTCTCCACTTT
few	13	-	TRBV25-1	TRBJ2-4	CASSEYRDAIQYF	TGTGCCAGCAGTGAATATAGGGACGCCATTCAGTACTTC
many	13	-	TRBV6-2/TRBV6-3	TRBJ2-6	CAIRDSGANVLTF	TGTGCCATCCGGGATTCTGGGGCCAACGTCCTGACTTTC
many	18	TRBD2	TRBV10-3	TRBJ2-3	CAISGGSGGGRSTDTQYF	TGTGCCATCAGTGGGGGGAGCGGGGGTGGCCGGAGCACAGATACGCAGTATTTT
few	14	-	TRBV6-5	TRBJ1-6	CASNSQGGNSPLHF	TGTGCCAGCAACTCCCAGGGAGGGAATTCACCCCTCCACTTT
few	15	-	TRBV6-1	TRBJ1-2	CASRVGTPSVYGYTF	TGTGCCAGCAGGGTTGGGACACCGTCAGTCTATGGCTACACCTTC
many	14	TRBD2	TRBV14	TRBJ2-7	CASSQDGGLYEQYF	TGTGCCAGCAGCCAAGACGGGGGGTTGTACGAGCAGTACTTC
-	17	TRBD1	TRBV6-2/TRBV6-3	TRBJ2-6	CASSSHAGGTGANVLTF	TGTGCCAGCAGTTCACACGCAGGGGGCACGGGGGCCAACGTCCTGACTTTC
-	13	-	TRBV12-3/TRBV12-4	TRBJ1-1	CASNRLGNTEAFF	TGTGCCAGCAACAGGTTGGGGAACACTGAAGCTTTCTTT
-	16	-	TRBV4-3	TRBJ1-3	CASSQEPYPSGNTIYF	TGCGCCAGCAGCCAAGAACCGTACCCCTCTGGAAACACCATATATTTT
-	18	-	TRBV27	TRBJ2-2	CASSLKNPGTQNTGELFF	TGTGCCAGCAGTTTAAAAAATCCCGGGACACAGAACACCGGGGAGCTGTTTTTT
many	13	-	TRBV10-3	TRBJ1-1	CAIRGAPSTEAFF	TGTGCCATCAGAGGGGCCCCCAGCACTGAAGCTTTCTTT
-	18	-	TRBV18	TRBJ1-4	CASSPLPGAGLRNEKLFF	TGTGCCAGCTCACCACTTCCAGGGGCCGGACTGCGTAATGAAAAACTGTTTTTT
-	17	-	TRBV9	TRBJ1-1	CASSVGLAGEGGTEAFF	TGTGCCAGCAGCGTAGGCTTGGCGGGAGAGGGAGGGACTGAAGCTTTCTTT
many	16	TRBD2	TRBV5-1	TRBJ2-3	CASRRRAGAGPDTQYF	TGCGCCAGCAGGCGTAGAGCGGGAGCGGGGCCAGATACGCAGTATTTT
few	15	TRBD2	TRBV20-1	TRBJ2-7	CSASTPTSGGPEQYF	TGCAGTGCTAGTACCCCGACTAGCGGGGGCCCGGAGCAGTACTTC
-	15	-	TRBV4-1	TRBJ1-3	CASSRLQLSGNTIYF	TGCGCCAGCAGCCGCTTACAGCTCTCTGGAAACACCATATATTTT
-	11	-	TRBV6-2/TRBV6-3	TRBJ2-7	CASSRLNEQYF	TGTGCCAGCTCCAGGCTAAACGAGCAGTACTTC
-	14	-	TRBV11-1	TRBJ2-5	CASSLARRQETQYF	TGTGCCAGCAGCTTAGCGCGGCGGCAAGAGACCCAGTACTTC
many	10	-	TRBV5-1	TRBJ2-5	CASSGETQYF	TGTGCCAGCAGTGGAGAGACCCAGTACTTC
few	16	TRBD2	TRBV27	TRBJ2-1	CASRRQTSGGVYEQFF	TGTGCCAGCAGACGACAGACTAGCGGGGGTGTCTACGAGCAGTTCTTC
few	19	TRBD1	TRBV4-3	TRBJ1-1	CASSQDFPGTDRMNTEAFF	TGCGCCAGCAGCCAAGATTTCCCCGGGACAGACCGAATGAACACTGAAGCTTTCTTT
few	15	-	TRBV11-2	TRBJ2-5	CASSHPLDKQETQYF	TGTGCCAGCAGCCATCCCCTGGACAAACAAGAGACCCAGTACTTC
many	15	TRBD1	TRBV6-5	TRBJ1-6	CASRDRVEVYSPLHF	TGTGCCAGCCGGGACAGGGTGGAGGTTTATTCACCCCTCCACTTT
-	15	-	TRBV5-1	TRBJ2-6	CASSSDSSGANVLTF	TGCGCCAGCAGCTCTGACAGCTCTGGGGCCAACGTCCTGACTTTC
few	14	-	TRBV12-5	TRBJ2-7	CASGLGGDSYEQYF	TGTGCTAGTGGTTTGGGCGGGGACTCCTACGAGCAGTACTTC
many	16	TRBD2	TRBV6-5	TRBJ2-3	CASSYRLAGYTDTQYF	TGTGCCAGCAGTTACAGGCTAGCGGGGTACACAGATACGCAGTATTTT
-	16	-	TRBV12-5	TRBJ1-6	CAGGLTGYGSNSPLHF	TGTGCTGGTGGTTTGACCGGTTATGGGAGTAATTCACCCCTCCACTTT
-	13	-	TRBV28	TRBJ1-2	CASTQTANYGYTF	TGTGCCAGCACTCAGACAGCCAACTATGGCTACACCTTC
-	14	-	TRBV28	TRBJ1-2	CASSLGDLRYGYTF	TGTGCCAGCAGTTTGGGGGACCTTAGATATGGCTACACCTTC
-	15	-	TRBV6-1	TRBJ1-6	CASSEASSYNSPLHF	TGTGCCAGCAGTGAAGCCAGCTCCTATAATTCACCCCTCCACTTT
few	15	-	TRBV12-3/TRBV12-4	TRBJ1-2	CASSFQFGTGDGYTF	TGTGCCAGCAGTTTCCAATTTGGGACCGGGGACGGCTACACCTTC
few	15	TRBD1	TRBV18	TRBJ1-1	CASSPPGQSNTEAFF	TGTGCCAGCTCACCACCGGGACAGTCCAACACTGAAGCTTTCTTT
-	17	TRBD1	TRBV4-3	TRBJ1-2	CASSQEGEAGGYYGYTF	TGCGCCAGCAGCCAAGAAGGAGAGGCAGGGGGGTACTATGGCTACACCTTC
-	15	TRBD1	TRBV29-1	TRBJ2-7	CSATPGQGAKNEQYF	TGCAGCGCTACCCCGGGACAGGGGGCGAAAAACGAGCAGTACTTC
-	12	-	TRBV20-1	TRBJ2-3	CSAIRGEDTQYF	TGCAGTGCTATACGAGGGGAAGATACGCAGTATTTT
many	15	-	TRBV11-2	TRBJ2-5	CASSLVAGVGETQYF	TGTGCCAGCAGCTTAGTAGCCGGGGTCGGGGAGACCCAGTACTTC
-	13	-	TRBV7-9	TRBJ1-2	CASSARTYYGYTF	TGTGCCAGCAGCGCTCGGACTTACTATGGCTACACCTTC
few	17	TRBD2	TRBV24-1	TRBJ2-3	CATSSGTSWRGADTQYF	TGTGCCACCAGCTCTGGGACTAGCTGGAGAGGCGCAGATACGCAGTATTTT
-	18	-	TRBV7-2	TRBJ2-3	CASSLVSGPFANTDTQYF	TGTGCTAGCAGCTTAGTTAGCGGACCGTTCGCTAACACAGATACGCAGTATTTT
many	13	-	TRBV7-2	TRBJ1-1	CASSKGMNTEAFF	TGTGCCAGCAGTAAAGGCATGAACACTGAAGCTTTCTTT
many	12	-	TRBV28	TRBJ2-3	CASSGETDTQYF	TGTGCCAGTTCGGGGGAAACAGATACGCAGTATTTT
many	13	-	TRBV28	TRBJ1-1	CASSFLGSTEAFF	TGTGCCAGCAGTTTCTTGGGCAGTACTGAAGCTTTCTTT
many	13	TRBD2	TRBV28	TRBJ2-3	CASRGTSLDTQYF	TGTGCCAGCAGAGGGACTAGTTTGGATACGCAGTATTTT
-	14	-	TRBV6-6	TRBJ2-7	CASSYEDYDNEQYF	TGTGCCAGCAGTTACGAGGACTATGACAACGAGCAGTACTTC
-	16	-	TRBV7-9	TRBJ2-1	CASSLEPERTNNEQFF	TGTGCCAGCAGCTTAGAGCCGGAAAGGACCAACAATGAGCAGTTCTTC
many	15	TRBD2	TRBV2	TRBJ2-1	CASRSPSGVYNEQFF	TGTGCCAGCCGATCCCCTAGCGGGGTTTACAATGAGCAGTTCTTC
few	15	-	TRBV6-6	TRBJ1-5	CASSYGPSGRQPQHF	TGTGCCAGCAGTTACGGCCCCTCCGGTAGACAGCCCCAGCATTTT
-	15	TRBD2	TRBV7-3	TRBJ2-1	CASSASGNLYNEQFF	TGTGCCAGCAGCGCTAGCGGGAACTTGTACAATGAGCAGTTCTTC
-	15	-	TRBV18	TRBJ1-2	CASSPPRDPNYGYTF	TGTGCCAGCTCACCACCTAGAGATCCTAACTATGGCTACACCTTC
few	15	TRBD1	TRBV7-6	TRBJ1-5	CASSLGPGTAQPQHF	TGTGCCAGCAGCTTAGGCCCCGGGACAGCTCAGCCCCAGCATTTT